The 9 T cell receptor beta chains in this list originate from one sample, sequenced in a study of cytomegalovirus exposure and HLA in healthy donors (dated by TCRdb to 2015 to 2018). The method behind the library was the immunoSEQ multiplex PCR assay. TCRdb stores this immuneACCESS table with in-frame sequences only. Part of the clones is absent; in the studies checked, under half of the shortfall reflects unresolved V genes, and no reason is known for the rest. The sample table contains around 260,000 clones; only one count was recorded for roughly 88% of them. Clones ranked in the top ten supply 2.5% to 3.5% of the sample. Sequenced material: PBMCs. These receptors came from a woman in her twenties or thirties in good health and CMV-seronegative.

The chain joins TRBV4-2 to TRBJ2-5; 8 positions agree with TRBD1. The CDR3 contains 15 residues. Germline CDR1 reads LGHNA; CDR2 reads YNFKEQ. J was trimmed by 7 bases and V by 4 bases; bases with no gene match: 11. CDR3 sequence reads: CASSPDRERWGTQYF. The CDR3 nucleotides read TGTGCCAGCAGCCCGGACAGGGAGCGATGGGGGACCCAGTACTTC.

This chain joins TRBV5-6 and TRBJ2-7; 7 bases are a match to TRBD2. The length of the CDR3 is 14 residues. Per germline, CDR1 SGHDT and CDR2 YYEEEE. Germline trimming cut 4 bases from V and 2 bases from J; bases unmatched to any gene: 6. CDR3 DNA: TGTGCCAGCAGCGTCCGACTAGCACCCTACGAGCAGTACTTC. Encoded protein: CASSVRLAPYEQYF.

The CDR3 nucleotides read TGTGCCAGCAGCCCACGTGGCGACTTCGGGGAGCTGTTTTTT. Its protein product is CASSPRGDFGELFF. The chain carries TRBV13 and TRBJ2-2; D gene uncertain. Germline CDR1 is PRHDT and CDR2 is FYEKMQ (reference sequence). Trimming removed 5 bases at V and 7 bases at J, with 14 bases between. The CDR3 sequence is 14 residues long.

The J gene is TRBJ2-3, the V gene TRBV9; D remains unclear. This CDR3 has 16 residues. Per the germline V gene, CDR1 is SGDLS and CDR2 is YYNGEE. Trimming stripped 0 bases from V and 6 bases from J, with 17 bases between. CDR3 in DNA: TGTGCCAGCAGCGTAGCTACGGCGTCCCAAGGGGATACGCAGTATTTT. Protein: CASSVATASQGDTQYF.

This chain connects TRBV25-1 to TRBJ2-1; D remains ambiguous. This CDR3 has 14 amino acids. CDR1 and CDR2 from the germline V gene are MGHDK and SYGVNS. The V and J ends lost 3 bases and 3 bases respectively, with 9 bases between them. The CDR3 region has the DNA TGTGCCAGCAGTGATTCGGCCAACTACAATGAGCAGTTCTTC. Translating it yields CASSDSANYNEQFF.

This rearrangement joins TRBV28 to TRBJ1-2, with 7 nucleotides matching TRBD1. This CDR3 is built from 14 residues. The J segment lost 0 bases and the V segment lost 6 bases, leaving 4 bases of the junction unmatched. CDR1 is MDHEN, CDR2 SYDVKM, per germline. The CDR3 here is CASSLGTANYGYTF. The DNA of the CDR3 is TGTGCCAGCAGCTTGGGGACAGCTAACTATGGCTACACCTTC.

The V gene is TRBV30, the J gene TRBJ2-5, with 7 positions matching TRBD1. The trim removed 5 bases at V and 3 bases at J, leaving 0 bases unmatched. CDR3 length equals 11 residues. The germline V gene encodes CDR1 GTSNPN and CDR2 SVGIG (reference sequence). CDR3 sequence: CAWDREETQYF. CDR3 nucleotides: TGTGCCTGGGACAGGGAAGAGACCCAGTACTTC.

A word on this clone: Other DNA sequences in the sample encode the same CDR3. This chain uses TRBV9 with TRBJ2-5; D is perhaps TRBD2 (6 bases). Trimming removed 0 bases at V and 3 bases at J, with 15 bases between. The CDR3 runs 16 residues. The germline CDR1 and CDR2 sequences are SGDLS and YYNGEE. Here the CDR3 DNA reads TGTGCCAGCAGCGTAGACGGGACTGGTCTGAAAGAGACCCAGTACTTC. It is translated as CASSVDGTGLKETQYF.

V usage is TRBV6-4 and J usage is TRBJ2-7; 7 bases map to TRBD2. The CDR3 is made up of 17 amino acids. CDR1 and CDR2 from the germline V gene are MRHNA and SNTAGT. The V gene end was trimmed by 0 bases and the J gene end by 0 bases; junction bases not matched to a gene: 8. CDR3 loop: CASSDSWASGGSYEQYF. The CDR3 bases are TGTGCCAGCAGTGACTCGTGGGCTAGCGGAGGCTCCTACGAGCAGTACTTC.